This section outlines one T cell receptor (beta chain) sequence together with its context. Its antigen remains unknown. The CDR3 is 16 amino acids. Germline loops: CDR1 SGHTA, CDR2 FQGTGA. V was pared by 3 bases and J by 4 bases, with 15 bases between. This specimen comes from a study of CD8+CD57+ T cells in acquired aplastic anemia. Regarding the study as a whole: Patients and controls were found to share 25 to 35 CD8+ CDR3 sequences.

The patients chosen for sequencing had shown expansion of CD8+CD57+ cells (detected by flow cytometry). Every patient had severe acquired aplastic anemia. Patients were therapy-naive when their blood was sampled. Genomic DNA, the template, was used for profiling of the TCR beta VDJ and CDR3. TCRdb reprocessed the reads via MiXCR and lists one record per CDR3 protein. Counted here are fewer than 200,000 distinct CDR3 sequences, 70% to 80% occurring once; the ten biggest clones make up 45% to 60%. What was sequenced was sorted CD4+, CD8+, or CD8+CD57+ T cells (not recorded which) from PBMCs. The TCR originated in a human donor with aplastic anemia. The chain recombines TRBV7-3 with TRBJ2-2; D unresolved. Written as DNA, the CDR3 is TGTGCCAGCAGCTTGATGTCCGGCAACCCCACCGGGGAGCTGTTTTTT. This gives the protein CASSLMSGNPTGELFF.